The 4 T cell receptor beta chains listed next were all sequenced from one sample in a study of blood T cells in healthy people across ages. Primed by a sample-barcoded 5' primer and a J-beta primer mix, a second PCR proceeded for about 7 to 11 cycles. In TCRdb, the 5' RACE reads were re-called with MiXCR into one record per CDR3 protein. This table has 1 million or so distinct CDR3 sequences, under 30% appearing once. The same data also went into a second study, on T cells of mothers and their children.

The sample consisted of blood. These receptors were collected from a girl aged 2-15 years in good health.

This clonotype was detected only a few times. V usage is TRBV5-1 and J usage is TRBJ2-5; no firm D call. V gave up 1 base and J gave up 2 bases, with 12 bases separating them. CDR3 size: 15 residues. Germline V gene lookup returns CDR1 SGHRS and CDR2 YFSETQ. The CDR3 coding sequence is TGCGCCAGCAGCTTGCTCGGGCCACCTCAAGAGACCCAGTACTTC. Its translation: CASSLLGPPQETQYF.

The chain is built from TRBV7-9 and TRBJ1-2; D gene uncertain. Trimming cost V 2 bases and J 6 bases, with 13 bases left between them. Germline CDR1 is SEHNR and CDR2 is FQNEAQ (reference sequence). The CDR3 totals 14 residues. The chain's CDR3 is CASSLQPHPDGYTF. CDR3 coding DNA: TGTGCCAGCAGCTTACAACCCCATCCCGATGGCTACACCTTC.

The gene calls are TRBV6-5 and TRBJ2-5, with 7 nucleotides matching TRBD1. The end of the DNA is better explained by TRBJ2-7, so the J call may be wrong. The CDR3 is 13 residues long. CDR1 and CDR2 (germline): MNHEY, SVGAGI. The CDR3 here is CASRTGSIYEQYF. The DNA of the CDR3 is TGTGCCAGCAGGACAGGGAGTATTTACGAGCAGTACTTC.

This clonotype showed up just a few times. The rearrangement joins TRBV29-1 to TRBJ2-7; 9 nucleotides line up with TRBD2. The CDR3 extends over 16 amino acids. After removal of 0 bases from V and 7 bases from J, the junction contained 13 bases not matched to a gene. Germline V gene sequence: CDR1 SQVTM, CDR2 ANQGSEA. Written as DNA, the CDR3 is TGCAGCGTTGAAGATCAAGCGGGGGGAATAGCTGGGGAGCAGTACTTC. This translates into CSVEDQAGGIAGEQYF.